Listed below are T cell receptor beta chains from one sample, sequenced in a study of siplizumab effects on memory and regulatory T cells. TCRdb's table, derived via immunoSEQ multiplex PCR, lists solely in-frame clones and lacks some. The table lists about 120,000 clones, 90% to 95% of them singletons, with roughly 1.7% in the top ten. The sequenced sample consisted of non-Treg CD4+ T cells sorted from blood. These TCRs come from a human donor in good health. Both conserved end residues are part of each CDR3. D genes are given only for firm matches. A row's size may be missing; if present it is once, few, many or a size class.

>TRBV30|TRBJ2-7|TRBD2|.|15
TGTGCCTGGAGTGTAAGACTAGCGGGAGGGAGCGAGCAGTACTTC
CAWSVRLAGGSEQYF
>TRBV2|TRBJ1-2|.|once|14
TGTGCCAGCAGAGGCCTCCGAATCCTCTATGGCTACACCTTC
CASRGLRILYGYTF
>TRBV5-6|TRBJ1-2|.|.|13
TGTGCCAGCACCTCTGAAGGGCTTAGCGGCTACACCTTC
CASTSEGLSGYTF
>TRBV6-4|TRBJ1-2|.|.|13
TGTGCCAGCAGTGGTCGGGGGGCGCGCGGCTACACCTTC
CASSGRGARGYTF
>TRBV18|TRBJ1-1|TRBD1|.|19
TGTGCCAGCTCACCACCGTTCTTTTCTAGGGACAGGGTGAACACTGAAGCTTTCTTT
CASSPPFFSRDRVNTEAFF
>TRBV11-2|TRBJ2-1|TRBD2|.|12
TGTGCCAGCAGCTCCCGACTAGCAAGGCAGTTCTTC
CASSSRLARQFF
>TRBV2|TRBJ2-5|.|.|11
TGTGCCAGCAACGGAGAAGAGACCCAGTACTTC
CASNGEETQYF
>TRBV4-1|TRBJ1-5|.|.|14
TGCGCCAGCAGCCAAGTGGGACTTTATCAGCCCCAGCATTTT
CASSQVGLYQPQHF
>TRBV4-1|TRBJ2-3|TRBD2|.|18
TGCGCCAGCAGCCAAGAGGGACTAGCGGGAGAGATCACAGATACGCAGTATTTT
CASSQEGLAGEITDTQYF
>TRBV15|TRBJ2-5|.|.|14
TGTGCCACCAGCACCAGTGGGACTCCTATGGCCCAGTACTTC
CATSTSGTPMAQYF